Below are 14 T cell receptor beta chains sequenced from a single sample in a study of T cell repertoires in cytomegalovirus infection. These receptors' antigens are unknown. Each CDR3 protein gets one entry after TCRdb re-called the reads with MiXCR. The data show some 350,000 distinct CDR3 sequences, under 35% seen once. Sequenced material: cultured PBMCs, taken from culture after CMV antigen stimulation. The receptors shown here come from a human donor in good health (CMV status not recorded). Some clones in this sample may be carry-over from other donors' samples.

V gene TRBV20-1 combines with J gene TRBJ1-1; D is ambiguous. V gave up 1 base and J gave up 3 bases, with 9 bases separating them. The CDR3 runs 13 residues. Per the germline V gene, CDR1 is DFQATT and CDR2 is SNEGSKA (reference sequence). The DNA of the CDR3 is TGCAGTGCTAGAGGTTTGGAGGACACTGAAGCTTTCTTT. Encoded protein: CSARGLEDTEAFF.

There are a few counts of this clonotype. This sequence joins TRBV6-5 and TRBJ2-1, with TRBD1 identical over 8 bases. V trimming: 0 bases; J trimming: 2 bases; junction bases outside the gene matches: 3. There are 16 residues in the CDR3. Germline-derived CDR1 and CDR2 are MNHEY and SVGAGI. For the CDR3, the DNA is TGTGCCAGCAGTTACTCCCGGACAGGGACCTACAATGAGCAGTTCTTC. This encodes CASSYSRTGTYNEQFF.

The chain recombines TRBV6-1 with TRBJ2-3, with D possibly TRBD2 on 7 matching bases. V was pared by 2 bases and J by 4 bases, with 25 bases between. CDR1 is MNHNS, CDR2 SASEGT, per germline. The length of the CDR3 is 19 residues. The CDR3 protein is CASSEPGALWRGPADTQYF. The CDR3 DNA is TGTGCCAGCAGTGAACCTGGGGCCCTGTGGCGGGGGCCCGCAGATACGCAGTATTTT.

J is TRBJ1-1 and V is TRBV6-6; no clear D gene. CDR3 size: 13 residues. The V end lost 6 bases, the J end lost 1 base, and 9 bases lay between the germline ends. The germline CDR1 and CDR2 sequences are MNHNY and SVGAGI (reference sequence). The CDR3 bases are TGTGCCAGCAGCTGGACGCCGAACACTGAAGCTTTCTTT. Its protein product is CASSWTPNTEAFF.

This clonotype was counted only a few times. The rearrangement uses TRBV19 and TRBJ2-5, with D tentatively TRBD1 or TRBD2 (6 bases each). CDR3 length equals 13 residues. Trimming shortened V by 3 bases and J by 7 bases, and 12 bases separated the two germline ends. CDR1 and CDR2 from the germline V gene are LNHDA and SQIVND (reference sequence). The CDR3 DNA reads TGTGCCAGTAGTATCCCACAGGGAGGGACCCAGTACTTC. Amino acid sequence: CASSIPQGGTQYF.

There are a few counts of this clonotype. The chain recombines TRBV28 with TRBJ1-1; D gene unclear. The CDR3 has 12 amino acids. Germline CDR1 MDHEN, CDR2 SYDVKM. V was clipped by 4 bases and J by 1 base, with 4 bases between them. The chain's CDR3 is CASSYENTEAFF. The CDR3 DNA reads as TGTGCCAGCAGTTATGAGAACACTGAAGCTTTCTTT.

The CDR3 bases are TGTGCCAGCAGCTTCGAGGGGGGTCGGCAGTACTTC. It encodes CASSFEGGRQYF. The V call is TRBV7-8, the J call TRBJ2-7; perhaps D is TRBD1 or TRBD2 (6 bases each). This CDR3 spans 12 amino acids. Germline CDR1 reads SGHVS; CDR2 reads FQNEAQ. Trimming removed 3 bases at V and 9 bases at J, with 12 bases between. The full variable domain, its missing parts supplied by reference TRBV7-8 and TRBJ2-7, is GAGVSQSPRYKVAKRGQDVALRCDPISGHVSLFWYQQALGQGPEFLTYFQNEAQLDKSGLPSDRFFAERPEGSVSTLKIQRTQQEDSAVYLCASSFEGGRQYFGPGTRLTVT.

V and J are TRBV28 and TRBJ1-1; D unclear. The CDR3 consists of 11 residues. V dropped 8 bases and J dropped 8 bases, with 12 bases sitting between them. Germline loops: CDR1 MDHEN, CDR2 SYDVKM. The CDR3 coding sequence is TGTGCCAGCGGTGTATTAGGGGAAGCTTTCTTT. Residues: CASGVLGEAFF. Full variable domain (outside the CDR3, taken from reference TRBV28 and TRBJ1-1): DVKVTQSSRYLVKRTGEKVFLECVQDMDHENMFWYRQDPGLGLRLIYFSYDVKMKEKGDIPEGYSVSREKKERFSLILESASTNQTSMYLCASGVLGEAFFGQGTRLTVV.

V and J are TRBV3-1 and TRBJ2-5; D is undetermined. V was pared by 6 bases and J by 7 bases, with 15 bases between. The germline CDR1 and CDR2 sequences are LGHDT and YNNKEL (reference sequence). There are 13 residues in the CDR3. As DNA, the CDR3 is TGTGCCAGCAGTCCAGCTGGTGAAACGACCCAGTACTTC. Protein product: CASSPAGETTQYF.

This clonotype was counted between two and nine times. The J gene is TRBJ1-2, the V gene TRBV6-5, with 7 bases aligning to TRBD1. CDR1 MNHEY and CDR2 SVGAGI come from the germline V gene. This CDR3 has 17 residues. V gave up 2 bases and J gave up 0 bases; unmatched junction bases: 9. CDR3 sequence (DNA): TGTGCCAGCAGTTACCGATTTGGACAGGCCTCTAACTATGGCTACACCTTC. As protein: CASSYRFGQASNYGYTF.

Here the CDR3 reads CASSLSHWDHSYNEQFF. CDR3 coding DNA: TGTGCCAGCAGTCTATCACATTGGGACCACTCCTACAATGAGCAGTTCTTC. The V and J genes are TRBV7-3 and TRBJ2-1; D is tentatively TRBD1 or TRBD2 (5 bases each). Trimming cost V 6 bases and J 0 bases, with 18 bases left between them. Per germline, CDR1 SGHTA and CDR2 FQGTGA. The CDR3 sequence is 17 residues long.

This chain joins TRBV20-1 and TRBJ2-7, with unresolved D. Trimming shortened V by 1 base and J by 6 bases, and 10 bases separated the two germline ends. Germline V gene sequence: CDR1 DFQATT, CDR2 SNEGSKA (reference sequence). The CDR3 is made up of 12 amino acids. CDR3 region: CSARAGSSEQYF. CDR3 in DNA: TGCAGTGCTAGAGCAGGTAGCTCCGAGCAGTACTTC.

This clonotype occurred a few times. The chain joins TRBV7-6 to TRBJ2-2; D is unclear. Germline loops: CDR1 SGHVS, CDR2 FNYEAQ. The CDR3 is made up of 15 amino acids. V lost 1 base and J 7 bases, leaving 13 bases between the germline ends. The CDR3 is CASSLGPNSNGELFF. For the CDR3, the DNA is TGTGCCAGCAGCTTAGGCCCAAACAGCAACGGGGAGCTGTTTTTT.

CDR3 residues: CASSLRGEGAETQYF. For the CDR3, the DNA is TGTGCCAGCAGCCTTCGGGGGGAGGGGGCCGAGACCCAGTACTTC. The rearrangement links TRBV4-2 to TRBJ2-5; D possibly uses TRBD1 or TRBD2 (7 bases each). The length of the CDR3 is 15 residues. Germline CDR1 and CDR2: LGHNA and YNFKEQ. Trimming stripped 4 bases from V and 5 bases from J, with 17 bases between.